The following is a T cell receptor beta chain sequence with its context. Germline-derived CDR1 and CDR2 are MNHEY and SVGAGI. Trimming pared 6 bases from V and 5 bases from J, leaving 16 bases between. This CDR3 spans 15 amino acids. As originally analysed: Using reference gene primer amplification, nucleated cell counts were estimated. Produced via immunoSEQ multiplex PCR; TCRdb's table is partial and in-frame only. The V and J calls and clone size come from that table; D and trimming were worked out from the DNA. The table has roughly 100,000 clones, roughly 87% seen once. The data were obtained in a study of blood T cell repertoires in COVID-19. Study details: Acute-phase and convalescent COVID-19 samples originated in the United States, Italy and Spain.

The sequence derives from a woman aged 50 to 60 with COVID-19, enrolled during active disease. The V and J genes are TRBV6-5 and TRBJ1-4; D is unresolved. Input material: peripheral blood. In DNA form, the CDR3 reads TGTGCCAGCAGACGACTTCGGAGTTCCAATGAAAAACTGTTTTTT. Translation gives CASRRLRSSNEKLFF.